This T cell receptor (beta chain) derives from a study of beta chain features in type 1 diabetes. In the study overall: Analysis included roughly 100 million sorted cells drawn from all samples.

The ends were cut back, 6 bases at V and 7 bases at J, with 10 bases in the middle. CDR3 length: 11 amino acids. The germline CDR1 and CDR2 sequences are MNHNY and SVGAGI (reference sequence). Whole-study findings and limits: There was a moderate but significant shortening of TCRB CDR3s in all four CD4+ subsets of Type 1 diabetes patients. High-TCR-expressing cells could be over-represented by cDNA sequencing.

Donors contributed one heparinised blood draw apiece, averaging about 120 mL. This clone was seen a few times. Its antigen remains unknown. Investigators reverse transcribed all isolated RNA, so they sequenced expressed TCRB transcripts. The study sequenced naive, central memory and regulatory T cell samples to an average of around 3.5 million reads. TCRdb keeps only in-frame clones here, not all; method: immunoSEQ multiplex PCR. The table records 250,000 to 350,000 clones, more than 13% of them present only once. The genes are TRBV6-6 and TRBJ2-7, with a tentative D call TRBD1 (5 bases). The receptor's source is a man aged 25-40 years with type 1 diabetes. Sequenced material: naive CD4+ T cells from blood. The CDR3: CASSPGREQYF. In DNA form, the CDR3 reads TGTGCCAGCAGCCCAGGGCGAGAGCAGTACTTC.